A selection of T cell receptor beta chains follows, all from one sample in a study of blood T cell repertoires in COVID-19. Profiled with immunoSEQ multiplex PCR; TCRdb holds only in-frame clones, not every one. The sample has hundreds of thousands of clones, about 83% seen once. The sequencing sample was made of PBMCs or T cells enriched from blood (not recorded which). These receptors were collected from a woman between 45 and 60 years old who had recovered from COVID-19. Each CDR3 is given with its conserved first and last residue. The order of the fields is D gene, V gene, J gene, clone size, CDR3 protein, CDR3 DNA. A D gene is named only where the DNA matches it firmly. Clone size is not always given. Where it is, it says once, few, many or a class for expanded clones.

>TRBD2|TRBV7-9|TRBJ2-5|.
CASSRGTSGIIETQYF
TGTGCCAGCAGCCGCGGGACTAGCGGGATAATCGAGACCCAGTACTTC
>.|TRBV5-6|TRBJ2-4|.
CASSFVLAKNIQYF
TGTGCCAGCAGCTTTGTCTTAGCCAAAAACATTCAGTACTTC
>TRBD1|TRBV6-5|TRBJ1-3|.
CASSYAGTGPGNTIYF
TGTGCCAGCAGTTACGCCGGGACAGGGCCTGGAAACACCATATATTTT
>.|TRBV29-1|TRBJ1-1|.
CSVSRETEAFF
TGCAGCGTTAGCAGGGAAACTGAAGCTTTCTTT
>.|TRBV2|TRBJ1-3|.
CASSRLGNTIYF
TGTGCCAGCAGTAGACTAGGGAACACCATATATTTT
>TRBD1|TRBV9|TRBJ1-2|.
CASSVTPGTGVWGYGYTF
TGTGCCAGCAGCGTCACCCCCGGGACAGGGGTTTGGGGCTATGGCTACACCTTC
>.|TRBV10-1|TRBJ1-2|.
CASSVVCFSGNYGYTF
TGCGCCAGCAGTGTGGTTTGCTTTAGCGGGAACTATGGCTACACCTTC
>TRBD1|TRBV28|TRBJ1-5|.
CASTRDRSNQPQHF
TGTGCCAGCACCCGGGACAGGAGCAATCAGCCCCAGCATTTT
>TRBD1|TRBV6-2/TRBV6-3|TRBJ1-2|.
CASSHRGNYGYTF
TGTGCCAGCAGTCACAGGGGAAACTATGGCTACACCTTC
>.|TRBV5-1|TRBJ1-5|.
CAPRPGNQPQHF
TGCGCCCCCAGGCCGGGAAATCAGCCCCAGCATTTT
>TRBD1|TRBV7-9|TRBJ2-7|.
CASSEGQGSYEQYF
TGTGCCAGCAGCGAGGGACAGGGGTCCTACGAGCAGTACTTC
>.|TRBV6-5|TRBJ1-2|once
CASSPFYRDILGYTF
TGTGCCAGCAGCCCCTTCTACCGGGACATACTAGGGTACACCTTC
>.|TRBV9|TRBJ1-3|.
CASSVDGTPDSGNTIYF
TGTGCCAGCAGCGTAGATGGGACTCCAGACTCTGGAAACACCATATATTTT
>TRBD1|TRBV6-4|TRBJ2-2|.
CASSEDRDTGELFF
TGTGCCAGCAGTGAGGACAGGGACACCGGGGAGCTGTTTTTT
>TRBD2|TRBV7-8|TRBJ2-3|.
CASSLGSLGGRSTDTQYF
TGTGCCAGCAGCTTAGGTTCCTTGGGCGGGAGGAGCACAGATACGCAGTATTTT
>TRBD1|TRBV4-2|TRBJ2-7|.
CASSQSQGQGNYEQYF
TGTGCCAGCAGCCAATCCCAGGGACAGGGAAACTACGAGCAGTACTTC
>.|TRBV10-1|TRBJ2-2|.
CASSAGTNTGELFF
TGCGCCAGCAGCGCAGGAACGAACACCGGGGAGCTGTTTTTT
>TRBD2|TRBV11-2|TRBJ2-3|.
CASSLTPSGSADTQYF
TGTGCCAGCAGCTTAACCCCTAGCGGGAGCGCAGATACGCAGTATTTT
>.|TRBV6-5|TRBJ2-2|few
CASSTGHDTGELFF
TGTGCCAGCTCTACAGGGCATGACACCGGGGAGCTGTTTTTT
>.|TRBV27|TRBJ1-1|.
CASNEAGGNTEAFF
TGTGCCAGCAATGAGGCTGGTGGGAACACTGAAGCTTTCTTT